The clone carrying this T cell receptor beta chain was counted between two and nine times. Antigen unknown. This sample is drawn from a study of cytomegalovirus exposure and HLA in healthy donors. Study-level points and caveats: Sequences of the TCR beta chain were said to predict the HLA-A and HLA-B alleles of most subjects accurately.

Per germline, CDR1 SGHDT and CDR2 YYEEEE. The CDR3 loop spans 17 amino acids. The V end lost 0 bases, the J end lost 4 bases, and 17 bases lay between the germline ends. PCR used 60 Vbeta primers and 13 Jbeta primers. In the original analysis: Per a later analysis, the number of unique TCR beta chains was some 82 million, of which some 9.9 million were shared. Profiled with immunoSEQ multiplex PCR; TCRdb holds only in-frame clones, not every one. V, J and clone size reflect that table, while D and trimming were determined from the DNA. Of 210,000 or so clones detected, approximately 88% appear once; the ten largest clones hold about 0.77%.

Sequencing used PBMCs. The sequence came from a boy between 2 and 10 years old in good health and CMV-seronegative. The V gene is TRBV5-6, the J gene TRBJ1-3; no definite D call. The CDR3: CASSLGAAPTRGNTIYF. DNA for the CDR3: TGTGCCAGCAGCTTGGGGGCCGCCCCTACCCGCGGAAACACCATATATTTT. Complete variable domain (other parts from reference TRBV5-6 and TRBJ1-3): DAGVTQSPTHLIKTRGQQVTLRCSPKSGHDTVSWYQQALGQGPQFIFQYYEEEERQRGNFPDRFSGHQFPNYSSELNVNALLLGDSALYLCASSLGAAPTRGNTIYFGEGSWLTVV.